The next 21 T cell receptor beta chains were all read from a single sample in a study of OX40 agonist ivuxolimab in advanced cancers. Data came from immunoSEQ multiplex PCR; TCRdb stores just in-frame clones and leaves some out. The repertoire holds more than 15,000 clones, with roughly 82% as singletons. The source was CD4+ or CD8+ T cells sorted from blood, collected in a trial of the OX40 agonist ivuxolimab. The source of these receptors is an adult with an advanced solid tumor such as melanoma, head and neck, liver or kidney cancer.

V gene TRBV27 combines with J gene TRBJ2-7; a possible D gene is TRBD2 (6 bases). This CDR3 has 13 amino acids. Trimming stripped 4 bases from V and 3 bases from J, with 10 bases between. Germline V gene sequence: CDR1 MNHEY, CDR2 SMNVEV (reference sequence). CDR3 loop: CASSWGDHYEQYF. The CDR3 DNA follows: TGTGCCAGCAGTTGGGGGGACCACTACGAGCAGTACTTC.

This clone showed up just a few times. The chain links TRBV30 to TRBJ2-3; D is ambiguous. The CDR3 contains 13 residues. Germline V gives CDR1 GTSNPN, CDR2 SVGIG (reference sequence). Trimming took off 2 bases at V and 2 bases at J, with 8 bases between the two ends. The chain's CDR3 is CAWSRGLTDTQYF. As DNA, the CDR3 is TGTGCCTGGAGTCGAGGCCTCACAGATACGCAGTATTTT. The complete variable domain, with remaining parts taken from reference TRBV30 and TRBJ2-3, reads SQTIHQWPATLVQPVGSPLSLECTVEGTSNPNLYWYRQAAGRGLQLLFYSVGIGQISSEVPQNLSASRPQDRQFILSSKKLLLSDSGFYLCAWSRGLTDTQYFGPGTRLTVL.

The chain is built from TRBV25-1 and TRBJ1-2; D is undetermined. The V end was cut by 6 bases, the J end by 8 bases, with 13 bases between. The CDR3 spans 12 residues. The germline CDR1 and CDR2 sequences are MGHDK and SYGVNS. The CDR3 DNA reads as TGTGCCAGCAGGGAGGATAGGGAAGGCTACACCTTC. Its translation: CASREDREGYTF.

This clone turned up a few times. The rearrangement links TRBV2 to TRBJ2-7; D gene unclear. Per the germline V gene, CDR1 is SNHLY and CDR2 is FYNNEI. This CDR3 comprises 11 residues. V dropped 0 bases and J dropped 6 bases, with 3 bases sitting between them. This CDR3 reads CASSEAVEQYF. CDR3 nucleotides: TGTGCCAGCAGTGAAGCGGTCGAGCAGTACTTC.

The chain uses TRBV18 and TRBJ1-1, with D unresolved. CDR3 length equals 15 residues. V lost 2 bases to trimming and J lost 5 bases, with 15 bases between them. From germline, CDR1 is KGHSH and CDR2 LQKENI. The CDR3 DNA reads TGTGCCAGCTCACCAGCTGCGCTTCTAGGGACTGAAGCTTTCTTT. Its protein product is CASSPAALLGTEAFF.

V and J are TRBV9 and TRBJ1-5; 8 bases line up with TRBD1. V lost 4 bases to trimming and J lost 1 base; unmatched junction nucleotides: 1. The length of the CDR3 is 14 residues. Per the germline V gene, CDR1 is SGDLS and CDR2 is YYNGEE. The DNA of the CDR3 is TGTGCCAGCAGCCCAGGGGGCAGCAATCAGCCCCAGCATTTT. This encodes CASSPGGSNQPQHF.

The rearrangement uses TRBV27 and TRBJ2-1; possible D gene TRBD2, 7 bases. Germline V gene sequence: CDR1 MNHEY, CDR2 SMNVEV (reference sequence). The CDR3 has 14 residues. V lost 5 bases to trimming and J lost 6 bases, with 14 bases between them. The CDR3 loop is CASSPQGGGNEQFF. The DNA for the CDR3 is TGTGCCAGCAGTCCACAGGGAGGGGGCAATGAGCAGTTCTTC.

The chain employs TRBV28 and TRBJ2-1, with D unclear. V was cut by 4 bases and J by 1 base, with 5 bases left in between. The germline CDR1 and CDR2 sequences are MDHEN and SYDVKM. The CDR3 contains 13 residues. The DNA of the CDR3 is TGTGCCAGCAGTTGGCTATCCTACAATGAGCAGTTCTTC. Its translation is CASSWLSYNEQFF.

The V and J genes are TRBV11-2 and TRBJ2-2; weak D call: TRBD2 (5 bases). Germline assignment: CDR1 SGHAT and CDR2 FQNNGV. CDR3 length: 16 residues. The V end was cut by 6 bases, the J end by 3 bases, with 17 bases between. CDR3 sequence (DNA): TGTGCCAGCAGGGGAGCTGGAGGCCTTGACACCGGGGAGCTGTTTTTT. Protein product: CASRGAGGLDTGELFF.

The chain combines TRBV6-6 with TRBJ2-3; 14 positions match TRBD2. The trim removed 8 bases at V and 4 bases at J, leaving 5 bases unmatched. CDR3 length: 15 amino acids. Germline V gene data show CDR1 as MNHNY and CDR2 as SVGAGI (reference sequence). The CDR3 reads CASGTSGSKSDTQYF. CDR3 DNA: TGTGCCAGCGGGACTAGCGGGAGTAAATCAGATACGCAGTATTTT.

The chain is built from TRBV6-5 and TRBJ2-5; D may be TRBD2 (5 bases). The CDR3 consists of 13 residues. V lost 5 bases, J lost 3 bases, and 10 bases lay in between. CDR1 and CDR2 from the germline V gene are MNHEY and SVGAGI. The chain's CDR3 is CASSTGLKETQYF. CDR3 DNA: TGTGCCAGCAGTACCGGACTGAAAGAGACCCAGTACTTC.

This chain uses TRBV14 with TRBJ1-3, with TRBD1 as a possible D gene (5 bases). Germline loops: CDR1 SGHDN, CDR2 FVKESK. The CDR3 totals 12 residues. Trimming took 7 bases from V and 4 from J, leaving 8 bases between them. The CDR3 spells CASMGGGNTIYF. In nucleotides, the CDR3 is TGTGCCAGCATGGGGGGGGGAAACACCATATATTTT.

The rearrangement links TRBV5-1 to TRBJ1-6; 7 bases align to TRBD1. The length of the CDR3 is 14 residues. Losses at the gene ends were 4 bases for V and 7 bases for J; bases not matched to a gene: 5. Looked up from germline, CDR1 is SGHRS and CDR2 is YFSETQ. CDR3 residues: CASSQGQANSPLHF. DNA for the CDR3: TGCGCCAGCAGCCAAGGACAGGCGAATTCACCCCTCCACTTT.

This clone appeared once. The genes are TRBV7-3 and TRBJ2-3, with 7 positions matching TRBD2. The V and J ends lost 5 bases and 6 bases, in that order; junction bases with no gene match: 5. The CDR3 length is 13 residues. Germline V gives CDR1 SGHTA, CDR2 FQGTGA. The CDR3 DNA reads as TGTGCCAGCAGCATAGACGGGAGGGATACGCAGTATTTT. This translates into CASSIDGRDTQYF.

The CDR3 DNA sequence: TGTGCCAGCAGTGACTACACCGGGGAGCTGTTTTTT. As protein: CASSDYTGELFF. The chain joins TRBV6-1 to TRBJ2-2; D call uncertain. CDR3 length: 12 amino acids. V lost 3 bases and J lost 3, with 2 bases in between. CDR1 is MNHNS and CDR2 is SASEGT in the germline V gene.

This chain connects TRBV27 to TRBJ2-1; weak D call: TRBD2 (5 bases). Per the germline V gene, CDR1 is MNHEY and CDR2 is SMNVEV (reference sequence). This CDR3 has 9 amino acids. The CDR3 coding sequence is TGTGCGGCGGGTAATGAGCAGTTCTTC. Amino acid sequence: CAAGNEQFF.

The CDR3 reads CASSPGLAGNEQYF. Written as DNA, the CDR3 is TGCGCCAGCAGCCCGGGACTAGCGGGAAACGAGCAGTACTTC. The rearrangement uses TRBV4-1 and TRBJ2-7; 13 nucleotides line up with TRBD2. V gave up 4 bases and J gave up 5 bases; unmatched junction bases: 2. Looked up from germline, CDR1 is MGHRA and CDR2 is YSYEKL. The CDR3 covers 14 residues.

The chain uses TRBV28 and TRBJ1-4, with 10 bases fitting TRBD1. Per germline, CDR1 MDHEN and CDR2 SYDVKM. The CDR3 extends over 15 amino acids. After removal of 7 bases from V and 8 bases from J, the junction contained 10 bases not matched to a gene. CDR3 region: CASKTGGAGPEKLFF. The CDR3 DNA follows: TGTGCCAGCAAGACAGGGGGCGCTGGTCCCGAAAAACTGTTTTTT.

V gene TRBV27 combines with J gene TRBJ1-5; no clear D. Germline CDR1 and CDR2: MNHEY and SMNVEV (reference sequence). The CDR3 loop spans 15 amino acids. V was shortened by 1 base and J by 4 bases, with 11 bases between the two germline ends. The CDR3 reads CASSLYGVGNQPQHF. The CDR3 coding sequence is TGTGCCAGCAGTTTATATGGAGTGGGGAATCAGCCCCAGCATTTT.

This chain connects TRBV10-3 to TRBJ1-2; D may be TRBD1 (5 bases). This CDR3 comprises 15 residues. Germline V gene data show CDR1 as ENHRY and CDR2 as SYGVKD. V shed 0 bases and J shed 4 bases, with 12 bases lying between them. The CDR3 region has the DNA TGTGCCATCAGTGAGTCAGGGGAACAGACCTATGGCTACACCTTC. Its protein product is CAISESGEQTYGYTF.

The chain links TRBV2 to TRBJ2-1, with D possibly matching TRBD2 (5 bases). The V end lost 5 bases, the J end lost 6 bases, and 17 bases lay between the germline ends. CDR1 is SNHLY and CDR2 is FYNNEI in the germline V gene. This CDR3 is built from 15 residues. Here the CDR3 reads CASSTIRTSGNEQFF. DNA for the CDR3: TGTGCCAGCAGTACAATCCGGACCAGCGGCAATGAGCAGTTCTTC.